The clone carrying this T cell receptor beta chain has just one count. Its antigen is currently unknown. This sample stems from a study of cytomegalovirus exposure and HLA in healthy donors. Study summary: The same platform was used for the roughly 120 validation repertoires and the 600 to 850 first-cohort repertoires, a later analysis reported.

Study-wide results and limits: High specificity and sensitivity for cytomegalovirus status were reported for the classifier. It was found in a later analysis that first-cohort TCR clusters tended to co-occur in the 120 validation repertoires.

TCRdb's copy holds only in-frame clones and misses some; the assay was immunoSEQ multiplex PCR. The profile covers roughly 300,000 clones, with roughly 90% appearing a single time and over 0.7% taken by the ten largest. Specimen: PBMCs. This TCR was recovered from a woman aged 18-29 years in good health and CMV-seronegative.

The CDR3 DNA follows: TGTGCCAGCACCATCACTAGCGGGAAAGGAACCGGGGAGCTGTTTTTT. Translation gives CASTITSGKGTGELFF. The rearrangement links TRBV6-4 to TRBJ2-2, with 10 nucleotides matching TRBD2. The ends lost 7 bases at V and 5 bases at J; junction bases unmatched: 10. CDR1 and CDR2 from the germline V gene are MRHNA and SNTAGT. CDR3 length: 16 residues.